This T cell receptor beta chain was profiled in a study of blood T cell repertoires in COVID-19 (dated by TCRdb to 2019 to 2021). With respect to the entire study: The collaborator samples originated in the United States, Italy and Spain and spanned the acute and convalescent phases of COVID-19. The material from the prospective study consisted of cDNA or gDNA derived from T cells, B-cell-depleted T cells, or PBMCs. Deeply sampled blood TCRbeta repertoires from subjects exposed to, actively infected with, or recovered from COVID-19 were included in the dataset. The repertoires were released in a freely available public database intended as a resource for research on the immune response to SARS-CoV-2. The samples were drawn from the first 160 participants of the ongoing ImmuneRACE study and from roughly 1,300 subjects provided by 6 global collaborators. The sample metadata nearly always contained a de-identified subject ID, COVID-19 status, age in years and sex. Where available, HLA class I and class II types were obtained from metadata supplied by the sample provider rather than from assay-based typing. Overall results and qualifications from the work: Clinical and demographic metadata were provided uncurated, with the amount varying by source and participant.

TCRbeta CDR3 regions were amplified from genomic DNA by means of the immunoSEQ Assay, a bias-controlled multiplex PCR. The study's processing was this. The number of nucleated cells in each sample was estimated by amplification of reference gene primers within the assay. To quantify the absolute abundance of each unique TCRbeta CDR3 rearrangement, sequence reads were collapsed and filtered. For each sample, productive Simpson clonality was calculated by taking the square root of Simpson's diversity index across productive rearrangements. The table was pulled from immuneACCESS by TCRdb, which kept in-frame rearrangements only. Such tables lose some clones; where checked, under half of the loss comes from unresolved V genes, and the rest has no known cause. V and J calls and clone size follow that table, whereas D and trimming were derived from the DNA. This sample has around 300,000 clones in its table, and roughly 90% of those were observed once. The ten top clones hold approximately 4% of the sample.

The CDR3 measures 13 amino acids from cysteine to phenylalanine. Only the CDR3 region is kept as DNA, spanning 39 bases read in frame from base 1. V drops 2 bases and J drops 4 bases, leaving 6 bases in between. The collaborating institutions used their own protocols to collect whole blood in K2EDTA tubes. Collaborator samples were shipped for TCRbeta analysis as frozen whole blood, isolated PBMCs, or DNA extracted from either sample type. In this sample, this clone turned up a few times. The antigen it recognizes is unknown. Base qualities are not recorded, but no much larger clone differs from it by a single base.

The clonotype was recovered from a woman aged 50 to 60 with active or convalescent COVID-19. The sample comprised peripheral blood. The rearrangement joined TRBV12-3 or TRBV12-4 to TRBJ2-1; a weak D assignment points to TRBD1 (5 bases agree). The nucleotide sequence is given as TGTGCCAGCAGTTTATCAGGGTACAATGAGCAGTTCTTC. Protein translation: CASSLSGYNEQFF.